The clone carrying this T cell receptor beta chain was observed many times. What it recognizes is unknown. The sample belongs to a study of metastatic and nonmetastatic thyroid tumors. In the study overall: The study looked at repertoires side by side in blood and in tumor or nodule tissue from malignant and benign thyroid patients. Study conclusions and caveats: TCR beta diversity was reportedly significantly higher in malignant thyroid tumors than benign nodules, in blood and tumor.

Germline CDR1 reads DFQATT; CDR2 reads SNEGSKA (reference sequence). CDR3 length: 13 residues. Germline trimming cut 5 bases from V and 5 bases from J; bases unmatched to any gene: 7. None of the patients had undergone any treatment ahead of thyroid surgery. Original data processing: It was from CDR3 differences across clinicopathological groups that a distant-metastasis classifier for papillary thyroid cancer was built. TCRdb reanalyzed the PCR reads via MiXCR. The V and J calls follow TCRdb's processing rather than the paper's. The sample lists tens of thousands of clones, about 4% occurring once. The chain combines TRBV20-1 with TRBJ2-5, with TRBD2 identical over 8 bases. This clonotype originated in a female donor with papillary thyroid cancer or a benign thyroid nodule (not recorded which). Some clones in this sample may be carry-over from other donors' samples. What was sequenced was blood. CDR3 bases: TGCAGTGCTCGGGAGGGCGGGCCCGAGACCCAGTACTTC. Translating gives CSAREGGPETQYF.